What follows are 26 T cell receptor beta chains derived from one specimen sequenced in a study of blood T cell repertoires in COVID-19. The protocol was immunoSEQ multiplex PCR, while the TCRdb copy is restricted to in-frame clones and leaves out a portion. In the table there are fewer than 110,000 clones, around 85% of which are singletons. Sequencing input: peripheral blood. These receptors all come from a woman in her 70s with active or convalescent COVID-19.

The gene calls are TRBV19 and TRBJ1-1; TRBD1 aligns across 9 bases. This CDR3 comprises 13 residues. CDR1 and CDR2 from the germline V gene are LNHDA and SQIVND (reference sequence). V trimming: 6 bases; J trimming: 11 bases; junction bases outside the gene matches: 10. CDR3 protein: CASSLQRGTGAFF. The CDR3 nucleotides are TGTGCCAGTAGCCTTCAAAGGGGGACAGGGGCTTTCTTT.

V usage is TRBV9 and J usage is TRBJ1-6; TRBD1 aligns across 10 bases. This CDR3 has 15 amino acids. Germline CDR1 and CDR2: SGDLS and YYNGEE. With V trimmed by 5 bases and J by 9 bases, 8 bases remained unmatched. CDR3 sequence (DNA): TGTGCCAGCAGTCTGGGTGACAGGGGGCGTTCACCCCTCCACTTT. Translation: CASSLGDRGRSPLHF.

The genes are TRBV30 and TRBJ1-5; D might be TRBD1 (6 bases). This CDR3 spans 14 amino acids. V gave up 3 bases and J gave up 5 bases, with 14 bases separating them. Germline CDR1 reads GTSNPN; CDR2 reads SVGIG (reference sequence). The CDR3 DNA reads TGTGCCTGGAGATACGACAGGCGGGATCAGCCCCAGCATTTT. It yields the protein CAWRYDRRDQPQHF. The variable domain in full, with the rest retrieved from reference TRBV30 and TRBJ1-5, is SQTIHQWPATLVQPVGSPLSLECTVEGTSNPNLYWYRQAAGRGLQLLFYSVGIGQISSEVPQNLSASRPQDRQFILSSKKLLLSDSGFYLCAWRYDRRDQPQHFGDGTRLSIL.

The CDR3 sequence is CASSDPGLNGYTF. The CDR3 coding sequence is TGTGCCAGCAGTGACCCCGGACTAAATGGCTACACCTTC. The J gene is TRBJ1-2, the V gene TRBV25-1; D remains ambiguous. Germline CDR1 MGHDK, CDR2 SYGVNS. Trimming stripped 3 bases from V and 6 bases from J, with 11 bases between. The CDR3 is 13 residues long.

The chain joins TRBV7-9 to TRBJ1-2; 9 nucleotides agree with TRBD1. Looked up from germline, CDR1 is SEHNR and CDR2 is FQNEAQ (reference sequence). The ends lost 2 bases at V and 7 bases at J; junction bases unmatched: 5. The CDR3 is made up of 14 amino acids. CDR3 nucleotides: TGTGCCAGCAGCTTATTACAGGGGGCTGGTGGCTACACCTTC. Translating it yields CASSLLQGAGGYTF.

The J gene is TRBJ2-1, the V gene TRBV7-8; the match to TRBD1 covers 8 bases. CDR1 SGHVS and CDR2 FQNEAQ come from the germline V gene. V lost 7 bases and J lost 8; bases outside the gene matches: 16. This CDR3 has 16 residues. CDR3 loop: CASILLDGQGIHEQFF. In nucleotides, the CDR3 is TGTGCCAGCATCCTCCTCGACGGACAGGGCATCCATGAGCAGTTCTTC.

The V gene is TRBV7-9, the J gene TRBJ2-1; D is possibly TRBD1 (5 bases). Trimming shortened V by 5 bases and J by 6 bases, and 8 bases separated the two germline ends. The CDR3 contains 12 residues. Germline lookup yields CDR1 SEHNR and CDR2 FQNEAQ (reference sequence). The CDR3 loop is CASSPDSNEQFF. The CDR3 DNA is TGTGCCAGCAGCCCCGACAGCAATGAGCAGTTCTTC.

The gene calls are TRBV19 and TRBJ2-3, with TRBD1 identical over 10 bases. From germline, CDR1 is LNHDA and CDR2 SQIVND (reference sequence). CDR3 length: 15 residues. Trimming took 2 bases from V and 5 from J; bases not matched to a gene: 4. Here the CDR3 reads CASSIRGQGLDTQYF. The DNA of the CDR3 is TGTGCCAGTAGTATACGGGGACAGGGGTTAGATACGCAGTATTTT.

This chain uses TRBV7-9 with TRBJ1-1, with a possible D match to TRBD1 (5 bases). This CDR3 has 15 residues. CDR1 is SEHNR, CDR2 FQNEAQ, per germline (reference sequence). V lost 5 bases and J lost 3, with 16 bases in between. CDR3 DNA: TGTGCCAGCAGCACTCAAAGGCCCAGGGACACTGAAGCTTTCTTT. It yields the protein CASSTQRPRDTEAFF.

The chain combines TRBV6-6 with TRBJ1-1; D may be TRBD1 (6 bases). V was cut by 5 bases and J by 3 bases, with 10 bases left in between. This CDR3 comprises 13 residues. Germline-derived CDR1 and CDR2 are MNHNY and SVGAGI (reference sequence). CDR3 DNA: TGTGCCAGCAGTCCGTACAGGGACACTGAAGCTTTCTTT. It codes for CASSPYRDTEAFF.

The genes are TRBV7-3 and TRBJ2-1; 7 bases align to TRBD2. With 4 bases clipped from V and 9 bases from J, the junction kept 6 bases outside the gene matches. In germline, CDR1 is SGHTA, CDR2 FQGTGA. This CDR3 is 13 amino acids long. The CDR3 region has the DNA TGTGCCAGCAGCTCCGGACTAGTCAGTGAGCAGTTCTTC. Translating gives CASSSGLVSEQFF.

This rearrangement joins TRBV28 to TRBJ1-5; the match to TRBD1 covers 8 bases. Germline V gives CDR1 MDHEN, CDR2 SYDVKM. The junction had 3 bases not matched to a gene; V was cut back by 3 bases and J by 2 bases. The CDR3 spans 15 residues. The CDR3 reads CASSLSGGGNQPQHF. Here the CDR3 DNA reads TGTGCCAGCAGTTTGTCAGGGGGCGGCAATCAGCCCCAGCATTTT.

The chain couples TRBV7-9 to TRBJ1-3; D gene ambiguous. V shed 4 bases and J shed 1 base, with 14 bases lying between them. The CDR3 sequence is 16 residues long. CDR1 is SEHNR, CDR2 FQNEAQ, per germline (reference sequence). The CDR3, as DNA: TGTGCCAGCAGCTCCGAAGCGGGCGGGTCTGGAAACACCATATATTTT. As protein: CASSSEAGGSGNTIYF. Based on the CDR3 plus reference TRBV7-9 and TRBJ1-3, the full variable domain is DTGVSQNPRHKITKRGQNVTFRCDPISEHNRLYWYRQTLGQGPEFLTYFQNEAQLEKSRLLSDRFSAERPKGSFSTLEIQRTEQGDSAMYLCASSSEAGGSGNTIYFGEGSWLTVV.

This clone was recorded only once. The gene calls are TRBV12-2 and TRBJ1-2; TRBD1 is the table's D call and was not checked against the DNA. TRBV12-2 is listed as a pseudogene. This CDR3 comprises 16 residues. The CDR3: CASRLGGRAGAYGYTF. The CDR3, as DNA: TGTGCAAGTCGCTTAGGTGGCAGGGCAGGGGCCTATGGCTACACCTTC.

This clone was counted between two and nine times. The rearrangement uses TRBV29-1 and TRBJ2-7; 10 positions match TRBD1. Germline CDR1 reads SQVTM; CDR2 reads ANQGSEA. V dropped 6 bases and J dropped 2; count of bases not matched to a gene: 4. The length of the CDR3 is 13 residues. The CDR3 region is CSVIGTGAYEQYF. DNA for the CDR3: TGCAGCGTGATTGGGACAGGGGCCTACGAGCAGTACTTC.

The rearrangement uses TRBV24-1 and TRBJ2-6; TRBD1 aligns across 12 bases. Trimming removed 7 bases from V and 4 bases from J; junction bases left unmatched: 7. Germline V CDR1 and CDR2: KGHDR, SFDVKD. This CDR3 spans 17 amino acids. DNA for the CDR3: TGTGCCACCAGCGGGACAGGGGGCCAGGAAGGGGCCAACGTCCTGACTTTC. Amino acid sequence: CATSGTGGQEGANVLTF.

V and J are TRBV19 and TRBJ2-3; TRBD2 matches at 13 bases. The CDR3 runs 13 residues. The germline CDR1 and CDR2 sequences are LNHDA and SQIVND (reference sequence). The V and J ends lost 3 bases and 12 bases, in that order; junction bases with no gene match: 3. Written as DNA, the CDR3 is TGTGCCAGTAGTATCGGACTAGCGGGAGTTCAGTATTTT. Encoded protein: CASSIGLAGVQYF.

The chain is built from TRBV11-3 and TRBJ2-1; a weak D match, TRBD2 (5 bases). Germline loops: CDR1 SGHNT, CDR2 YENEEA. CDR3 size: 13 residues. V lost 5 bases and J 7 bases, leaving 12 bases between the germline ends. As DNA, the CDR3 is TGTGCCAGCAGCCCGTTGAGGAGGAATGAGCAGTTCTTC. Residues: CASSPLRRNEQFF.

The chain links TRBV27 to TRBJ2-5, with a tentative D call TRBD1 (6 bases). The CDR3 spans 15 residues. Between the trimmed V and J ends, which lost 0 bases and 1 base, there was a span of 9 bases. Germline V gene lookup returns CDR1 MNHEY and CDR2 SMNVEV (reference sequence). CDR3 sequence: CASSLSRTAQETQYF. CDR3 sequence (DNA): TGTGCCAGCAGTTTATCCCGGACAGCCCAAGAGACCCAGTACTTC.

The rearrangement links TRBV18 to TRBJ1-3, with D unclear. Trimming shortened V by 3 bases and J by 0 bases, and 9 bases separated the two germline ends. Per the germline V gene, CDR1 is KGHSH and CDR2 is LQKENI. This CDR3 region has 15 residues. CDR3: CASSPSESSGNTIYF. CDR3 sequence (DNA): TGTGCCAGCTCACCCTCCGAGAGCTCTGGAAACACCATATATTTT.

V gene TRBV13 combines with J gene TRBJ2-5, with 7 positions matching TRBD2. V shed 4 bases and J 9 bases; nucleotides not matched to a gene: 17. Germline CDR1 PRHDT, CDR2 FYEKMQ (reference sequence). The CDR3 is made up of 16 amino acids. CDR3 nucleotides: TGTGCCAGCAGCTCACAAACCTTAGCGGGCCCCGGGGCCCAGTACTTC. Amino acids: CASSSQTLAGPGAQYF.

The chain joins TRBV28 to TRBJ1-5, with TRBD1 matching over 8 bases. The CDR3 is 15 amino acids. Trimming took 7 bases from V and 7 from J; bases not matched to a gene: 12. Germline CDR1 reads MDHEN; CDR2 reads SYDVKM. The CDR3 DNA reads as TGTGCCAGCACCGCCCGGGACAGGTGGACCCAGCCCCAGCATTTT. It is translated as CASTARDRWTQPQHF.

This clone was found once. V gene TRBV19 combines with J gene TRBJ1-1, with unresolved D. Per germline, CDR1 LNHDA and CDR2 SQIVND (reference sequence). Between the trimmed V and J ends, which lost 6 bases and 0 bases, there was a span of 8 bases. This CDR3 spans 13 amino acids. The CDR3 sequence: CASRYSLNTEAFF. For the CDR3, the DNA is TGTGCCAGTAGATACAGTCTGAACACTGAAGCTTTCTTT.

Turning to this clone: The germline gene is not matched at one end of the junction; a read error may be the cause. V and J are TRBV5-1 and TRBJ2-2; 9 positions agree with TRBD2. The CDR3 runs to 15 residues. Germline V gene data show CDR1 as SGHRS and CDR2 as YFSETQ. The CDR3 DNA reads as TGCGCCAGCAGCTTGGCGTCTAGCGGGACCGGGGAGCTGCTTTTT. Translated, it gives CASSLASSGTGELLF.

This rearrangement joins TRBV30 to TRBJ1-1, with D possibly TRBD1 on 5 matching bases. Germline V gives CDR1 GTSNPN, CDR2 SVGIG (reference sequence). This CDR3 has 12 residues. Deletions cut 3 bases from V and 7 bases from J, with 12 bases between. The CDR3 spells CAWSTQGIEAFF. The CDR3 DNA reads as TGTGCCTGGAGCACTCAGGGTATTGAAGCTTTCTTT.

V usage is TRBV7-9 and J usage is TRBJ2-7, with 8 bases fitting TRBD2. The CDR3 is 17 amino acids. The germline V gene encodes CDR1 SEHNR and CDR2 FQNEAQ (reference sequence). The trim removed 2 bases at V and 6 bases at J, leaving 15 bases unmatched. CDR3 sequence reads: CASSLFAGGAGSSEQYF. The CDR3 nucleotides are TGTGCCAGCAGCTTATTTGCCGGGGGGGCCGGATCGAGCGAGCAGTACTTC.